This T cell receptor beta chain was sequenced during a study of cytomegalovirus exposure and HLA in healthy donors. PCR was performed using 60 Vbeta and 13 Jbeta primers. Here immunoSEQ multiplex PCR was the method, and the copy in TCRdb shows in-frame clones only, minus some. The sample lists about 270,000 clones, roughly 70% occurring once. On this clone itself: What it binds is not known.

Points from the study as a whole: The authors enumerated over 150 TCR beta chains as linked to cytomegalovirus. About 87% or about 30% of the time was how often most TCR beta V segments were productive, according to an earlier analysis.

The CDR3 runs 15 residues. Per germline, CDR1 SNHLY and CDR2 FYNNEI. Unmatched junction bases numbered 3, after V lost 2 bases and J lost 1 base. This TCR was recovered from a female donor in good health and CMV-seronegative. The V gene is TRBV2, the J gene TRBJ2-7, with 9 nucleotides matching TRBD1. Source material: PBMCs. This CDR3 reads CASSERDRVSYEQYF. CDR3 DNA: TGTGCCAGCAGTGAACGGGACAGGGTGTCCTACGAGCAGTACTTC.